The TCR beta chain described here comes from a study of Ad26.COV2.S vaccination and SARS-CoV-2 variants. TCRdb's table, derived via immunoSEQ multiplex PCR, lists solely in-frame clones and lacks some. The profile covers 300,000 to 400,000 clones, with about 91% appearing a single time and about 3.8% taken by the ten largest. CDR3 size: 17 residues. The germline V gene encodes CDR1 SNHLY and CDR2 FYNNEI. The ends lost 2 bases at V and 4 bases at J; junction bases unmatched: 8. This specimen was peripheral blood, taken after recovery from COVID-19. The chain uses TRBV2 and TRBJ1-6, with 7 bases aligning to TRBD1. This receptor was obtained from a human donor who had recovered from COVID-19. The chain's CDR3 is CASSEPTGRIYNSPLHF. CDR3 coding DNA: TGTGCCAGCAGTGAACCGACAGGGAGGATTTATAATTCACCCCTCCACTTT. Full variable domain (missing parts from reference TRBV2 and TRBJ1-6): EPEVTQTPSHQVTQMGQEVILRCVPISNHLYFYWYRQILGQKVEFLVSFYNNEISEKSEIFDDQFSVERPDGSNFTLKIRSTKLEDSAMYFCASSEPTGRIYNSPLHFGNGTRLTVT.